The TCR beta chain under discussion was sequenced for a study of response to subunit inactivated influenza vaccine. This clonotype was observed a few times. Antigen: not known. Each CDR3 protein gets one entry after TCRdb re-called the RT-PCR reads with MiXCR. Among around 170,000 distinct CDR3 sequences listed, around 10% were seen once. Trimming took 2 bases from V and 5 from J; bases not matched to a gene: 9. Germline CDR1 reads MNHEY; CDR2 reads SVGEGT. CDR3 length: 16 amino acids. Broader study findings: Each seasonal flu vaccination may recruit only limited new T cells, authors suggested.

The starting material was CD8+ T cells sorted from PBMCs, obtained around 25 months after vaccination. The V and J genes are TRBV6-2 or TRBV6-3 and TRBJ2-1; 7 bases match TRBD1. The receptor was derived from a man aged 50 to 69 who received an inactivated influenza vaccine. CDR3 sequence: CASSYGRQGVNNEQFF. The DNA for the CDR3 is TGTGCCAGCAGTTACGGGAGACAGGGTGTAAACAATGAGCAGTTCTTC.